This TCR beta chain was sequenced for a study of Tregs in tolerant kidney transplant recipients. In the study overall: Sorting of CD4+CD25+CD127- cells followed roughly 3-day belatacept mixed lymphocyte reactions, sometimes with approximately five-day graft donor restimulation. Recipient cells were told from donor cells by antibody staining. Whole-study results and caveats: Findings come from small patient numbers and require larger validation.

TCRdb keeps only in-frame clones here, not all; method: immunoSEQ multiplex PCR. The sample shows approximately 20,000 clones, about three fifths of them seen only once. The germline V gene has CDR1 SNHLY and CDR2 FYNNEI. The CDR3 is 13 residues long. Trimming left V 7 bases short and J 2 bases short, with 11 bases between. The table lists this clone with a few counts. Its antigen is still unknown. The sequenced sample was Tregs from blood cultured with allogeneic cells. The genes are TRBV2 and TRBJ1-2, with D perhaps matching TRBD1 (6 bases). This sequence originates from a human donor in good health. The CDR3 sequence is CASTYDRNYGYTF. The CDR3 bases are TGTGCCAGCACCTATGACAGGAACTATGGCTACACCTTC.